Listed below are T cell receptor beta chains from one sample, sequenced in a study of blood T cell repertoires in COVID-19. This table comes from immunoSEQ multiplex PCR, and its TCRdb copy is limited to in-frame clones, with some not included. The repertoire consists of under 150,000 clones, with around 89% occurring once and the leading ten covering about 2%. Sequencing was carried out using peripheral blood. These TCRs come from a man in his 70s with active COVID-19. Both conserved end residues are part of each CDR3. Fields, in order: CDR3 length, clone size, D gene, J gene, V gene, CDR3 protein, CDR3 DNA. A D gene is named only where the DNA matches it firmly. Size tells how often a clone was seen (once, few, many) or the class of an expanded clone, and some rows leave it out.

length: 14
size: -
D: -
J: TRBJ2-2
V: TRBV11-1
CDR3: CASSPPGTSGELFF
DNA: TGTGCCAGCAGCCCCCCAGGGACTTCCGGGGAGCTGTTTTTT

length: 17
size: -
D: TRBD2
J: TRBJ2-7
V: TRBV27
CDR3: CASTPRGLAGVPGEQYF
DNA: TGTGCCAGCACCCCCCGGGGGCTAGCGGGAGTCCCGGGGGAGCAGTACTTC

length: 14
size: -
D: -
J: TRBJ2-5
V: TRBV7-2
CDR3: CASTRGRGQETQYF
DNA: TGTGCCAGCACCCGGGGGAGGGGGCAAGAGACCCAGTACTTC

length: 14
size: -
D: TRBD1
J: TRBJ1-6
V: TRBV6-5
CDR3: CASSWTGKDSPLHF
DNA: TGTGCCAGCAGCTGGACAGGGAAAGATTCACCCCTCCACTTT

length: 16
size: once
D: -
J: TRBJ2-5
V: TRBV7-2
CDR3: CASSPTHQQGRETQYF
DNA: TGTGCCAGCAGCCCGACCCACCAACAGGGGAGGGAGACCCAGTACTTC

length: 15
size: -
D: TRBD1
J: TRBJ1-2
V: TRBV28
CDR3: CASSLGGQGYYGYTF
DNA: TGTGCCAGCAGTTTAGGCGGACAGGGATACTATGGCTACACCTTC

length: 11
size: once
D: -
J: TRBJ1-1
V: TRBV6-5
CDR3: CASRGGARAFF
DNA: TGTGCCAGCAGGGGGGGGGCGCGAGCTTTCTTT

length: 17
size: -
D: -
J: TRBJ2-3
V: TRBV27
CDR3: CASTVTGDFVVLDTQYF
DNA: TGTGCCAGCACCGTAACAGGGGACTTCGTAGTTTTGGATACGCAGTATTTT

length: 12
size: -
D: -
J: TRBJ2-1
V: TRBV12-3/TRBV12-4
CDR3: CASSITRGEQFF
DNA: TGTGCCAGCAGTATCACTAGGGGGGAGCAGTTCTTC

length: 16
size: -
D: TRBD2
J: TRBJ2-1
V: TRBV9
CDR3: CASSQRDYISYNEQFF
DNA: TGTGCCAGCAGCCAGCGGGACTACATATCCTACAATGAGCAGTTCTTC

length: 13
size: -
D: -
J: TRBJ1-3
V: TRBV12-3/TRBV12-4
CDR3: CASSLYAGNTIYF
DNA: TGTGCCAGCAGTCTCTACGCTGGAAACACCATATATTTT

length: 16
size: -
D: -
J: TRBJ2-3
V: TRBV25-1
CDR3: CASSEVWAQLPDTQYF
DNA: TGTGCCAGCAGTGAAGTTTGGGCGCAATTGCCAGATACGCAGTATTTT

length: 16
size: few
D: TRBD2
J: TRBJ2-5
V: TRBV19
CDR3: CASSNLWLAGEETQYF
DNA: TGTGCCAGTAGCAACCTCTGGCTAGCGGGAGAAGAGACCCAGTACTTC

length: 11
size: -
D: -
J: TRBJ2-7
V: TRBV28
CDR3: CASSFSREQYF
DNA: TGTGCCAGCAGTTTCTCTAGGGAGCAGTACTTC

length: 16
size: -
D: TRBD2
J: TRBJ2-2
V: TRBV28
CDR3: CASTGLAGEGTGELFF
DNA: TGTGCCAGCACGGGACTAGCGGGAGAAGGCACCGGGGAGCTGTTTTTT

length: 14
size: -
D: -
J: TRBJ2-2
V: TRBV4-3
CDR3: CASSPMQGTGELFF
DNA: TGCGCCAGCAGCCCTATGCAGGGCACCGGGGAGCTGTTTTTT

length: 17
size: few
D: TRBD2
J: TRBJ2-2
V: TRBV4-2
CDR3: CASSQATSGTETGELFF
DNA: TGTGCCAGCAGCCAAGCCACTAGCGGGACGGAGACCGGGGAGCTGTTTTTT

length: 14
size: -
D: TRBD1
J: TRBJ1-1
V: TRBV18
CDR3: CASSPGTGVTEAFF
DNA: TGTGCCAGCTCACCCGGGACAGGGGTCACTGAAGCTTTCTTT

length: 13
size: -
D: -
J: TRBJ1-6
V: TRBV7-9
CDR3: CASRGQHNSPLHF
DNA: TGTGCCAGCAGAGGACAGCATAATTCACCCCTCCACTTT

length: 17
size: -
D: -
J: TRBJ2-5
V: TRBV27
CDR3: CASSPFLVAGFQETQYF
DNA: TGTGCCAGCAGCCCCTTCCTAGTGGCGGGATTTCAGGAGACCCAGTACTTC

length: 13
size: -
D: -
J: TRBJ2-1
V: TRBV9
CDR3: CASQPAGPREQFF
DNA: TGTGCCAGTCAACCAGCGGGTCCCAGGGAGCAGTTCTTC